These T cell receptor beta chains were read from a single sample in a study of shared clonotypes between healthy human individuals. Clones were sequenced by immunoSEQ multiplex PCR, and TCRdb holds only the in-frame ones, with some missing. The sample contains over 2 million clones, 85% to 95% of which appear only once. Sequenced: naive CD4+ T cells from PBMCs. These receptors were collected from a man aged 18 to 30 in good health. Some clones in this sample may be carry-over from other donors' samples. CDR3s leave out the opening cysteine and the closing phenylalanine or tryptophan.

v_call: TRBV19; j_call: TRBJ2-7; cdr3_aa: ASTPGGVRSAREQY
v_call: TRBV7-9; j_call: TRBJ2-5; cdr3_aa: ASSPSQPKETQY
v_call: TRBV5-1; j_call: TRBJ2-5; cdr3_aa: ASSLVREGPETQY
v_call: TRBV10-3; j_call: TRBJ1-3; cdr3_aa: AISEWSPGSISGNTIY
v_call: TRBV9; j_call: TRBJ1-1; cdr3_aa: ASSWDSDSTEAF
v_call: TRBV5-4; j_call: TRBJ1-3; cdr3_aa: ASSPGGQGIRNTIY
v_call: TRBV29-1; j_call: TRBJ2-7; cdr3_aa: SVLLRDLSYEQY
v_call: TRBV7-9; j_call: TRBJ2-3; cdr3_aa: ASSFGDRETDTQY
v_call: TRBV5-4; j_call: TRBJ1-5; cdr3_aa: ASSVDSQPQH
v_call: TRBV4-1; j_call: TRBJ2-1; cdr3_aa: ASSQVRLAGGPHEQF
v_call: TRBV5-4; j_call: TRBJ2-5; cdr3_aa: ASSSATSGQETQY
v_call: TRBV19; j_call: TRBJ1-1; cdr3_aa: ASRENTEAF
v_call: TRBV2; j_call: TRBJ1-4; cdr3_aa: ASIFGRVGAGEKLF
v_call: TRBV29-1; j_call: TRBJ2-4; cdr3_aa: SVETGGYIQY
v_call: TRBV4-2; j_call: TRBJ1-4; cdr3_aa: ASSQASVRDVGNEKLF
v_call: TRBV18; j_call: TRBJ2-5; cdr3_aa: ASSPQREVGETQY
v_call: TRBV5-8; j_call: TRBJ1-4; cdr3_aa: ASSPLKGYNEKLF
v_call: TRBV7-9; j_call: TRBJ1-2; cdr3_aa: ASSPAGVYGYT
v_call: TRBV7-9; j_call: TRBJ2-1; cdr3_aa: ASSFKTYNEQF
v_call: TRBV6-5; j_call: TRBJ2-3; cdr3_aa: ASRSGSTDTQY
v_call: TRBV15; j_call: TRBJ1-4; cdr3_aa: ATSRDPSGTEKLF
v_call: TRBV18; j_call: TRBJ1-2; cdr3_aa: ASSPRDRAYGYT
v_call: TRBV18; j_call: TRBJ1-1; cdr3_aa: ASSPGRRSYTEAF
v_call: TRBV7-9; j_call: TRBJ2-7; cdr3_aa: ASSLAIGYEQY
v_call: TRBV7-2; j_call: TRBJ2-7; cdr3_aa: ASSAGGPPNYEQY
v_call: TRBV7-3; j_call: TRBJ1-2; cdr3_aa: ASSPEAGRLYGYT
v_call: TRBV2; j_call: TRBJ2-7; cdr3_aa: ASSERTGGYEQY
v_call: TRBV25-1; j_call: TRBJ2-7; cdr3_aa: ASSRTGFYEQY
v_call: TRBV6-1; j_call: TRBJ1-2; cdr3_aa: ASSAAPTGYGYT
v_call: TRBV12-5; j_call: -; cdr3_aa: ASGRQRRGTEQY
v_call: TRBV14; j_call: TRBJ1-5; cdr3_aa: ASSQDGGNQPQH
v_call: TRBV28; j_call: TRBJ1-3; cdr3_aa: ASSPGDTIY
v_call: TRBV29-1; j_call: TRBJ2-3; cdr3_aa: SVGRQGATDTQY
v_call: TRBV18; j_call: TRBJ1-1; cdr3_aa: ASSPLGQGLNTEAF
v_call: TRBV5-6; j_call: TRBJ1-2; cdr3_aa: ASSPGQGYYGYT
v_call: TRBV27; j_call: TRBJ1-5; cdr3_aa: ASSFTSAQPQH
v_call: TRBV29-1; j_call: TRBJ2-1; cdr3_aa: SGKDGEQF
v_call: TRBV29-1; j_call: TRBJ2-5; cdr3_aa: SVGHPYQETQY
v_call: TRBV6-5; j_call: TRBJ1-1; cdr3_aa: ASRVRRGGTEAF
v_call: TRBV7-6; j_call: TRBJ1-1; cdr3_aa: ASSLSGSDFEAF
v_call: TRBV5-6; j_call: TRBJ1-1; cdr3_aa: ASSFRSGPPGDTEAF
v_call: TRBV18; j_call: TRBJ2-7; cdr3_aa: ATGGATYEQY
v_call: TRBV18; j_call: TRBJ1-1; cdr3_aa: ASSQGPGNTEAF
v_call: TRBV7-9; j_call: TRBJ2-2; cdr3_aa: ASSQILAGEGELF
v_call: TRBV7-9; j_call: TRBJ2-4; cdr3_aa: ASSLIGEGAKNIQY
v_call: TRBV28; j_call: TRBJ2-7; cdr3_aa: ASSDDRRTSGGSSYEQY
v_call: TRBV6-5; j_call: TRBJ1-2; cdr3_aa: ASSLSGAGYGYT
v_call: TRBV5-1; j_call: TRBJ2-1; cdr3_aa: ASSLDNSYNEQF
v_call: TRBV5-1; j_call: TRBJ2-2; cdr3_aa: ASSLLANTGELF
v_call: TRBV18; j_call: TRBJ1-2; cdr3_aa: ASSPDRGRNYGYT
v_call: TRBV6-1; j_call: TRBJ2-2; cdr3_aa: ASRGQGRGTGELF
v_call: TRBV9; j_call: TRBJ2-3; cdr3_aa: ASSVRSGSAEDTQY
v_call: TRBV4-2; j_call: TRBJ2-2; cdr3_aa: ASSPRFLGVTSGPGELF
v_call: TRBV30; j_call: TRBJ2-2; cdr3_aa: AWSVFASGTTGELF